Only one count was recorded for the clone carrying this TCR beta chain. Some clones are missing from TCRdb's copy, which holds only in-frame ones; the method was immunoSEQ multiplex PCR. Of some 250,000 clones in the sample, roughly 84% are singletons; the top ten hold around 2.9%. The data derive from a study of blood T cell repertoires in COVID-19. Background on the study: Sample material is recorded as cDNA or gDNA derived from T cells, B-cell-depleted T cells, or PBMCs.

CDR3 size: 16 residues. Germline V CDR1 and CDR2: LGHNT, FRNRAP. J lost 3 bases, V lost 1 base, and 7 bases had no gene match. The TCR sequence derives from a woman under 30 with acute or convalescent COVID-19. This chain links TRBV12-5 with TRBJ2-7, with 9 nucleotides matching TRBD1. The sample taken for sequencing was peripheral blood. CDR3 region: CASGLDIWGQGYEQYF. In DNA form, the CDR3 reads TGTGCTAGTGGTTTGGATATATGGGGACAGGGCTACGAGCAGTACTTC. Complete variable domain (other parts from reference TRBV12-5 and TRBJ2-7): DARVTQTPRHKVTEMGQEVTMRCQPILGHNTVFWYRQTMMQGLELLAYFRNRAPLDDSGMPKDRFSAEMPDATLATLKIQPSEPRDSAVYFCASGLDIWGQGYEQYFGPGTRLTVT.